This is a list of T cell receptor beta chains from one sample in a study of T cells after yellow fever vaccination. TCRdb re-derived calls from the 5' RACE reads in MiXCR, one entry per CDR3 protein. The sample lists some 550,000 distinct CDR3 sequences, around 21% seen once, with 13% to 15% in the top ten. The sample consisted of PBMCs, taken 15 days after the yellow fever booster vaccination. These receptor sequences come from a man under 40 who received the YFV17D yellow fever vaccine. Both conserved end residues are part of each CDR3. D genes are given only for firm matches. Size values are once, few and many counts, or a class for expanded clones, and some rows have none.

TRBV6-4	few	TRBJ1-1	TRBD1	TGTGCCAGCAGTGACCAAGTAGGGGGCGCGGACACTGAAGCTTTCTTT	CASSDQVGGADTEAFF
TRBV27	.	TRBJ2-1	.	TGTGCCAGCAGTCCCTGGAGGAGCTCCTACAATGAGCAGTTCTTC	CASSPWRSSYNEQFF
TRBV3-1	.	TRBJ2-1	.	TGTGCCAGCAGCCAAGATGTCGTCCGGTACTACAATGAGCAGTTCTTC	CASSQDVVRYYNEQFF
TRBV30	few	TRBJ2-2	TRBD1	TGTGCCTGGAACATACAGGGGGCGACCGGGGAGCTGTTTTTT	CAWNIQGATGELFF
TRBV12-3/TRBV12-4	few	TRBJ2-3	.	TGTGCCAGCAGTTTATCCACTACCAATAGGGGAGCCCCAAGGGATACGCAGTATTTT	CASSLSTTNRGAPRDTQYF
TRBV11-1	once	TRBJ2-7	.	TGTGCCAGCAGCGCGGCGGCTAATGGCAAGCAGTACTTC	CASSAAANGKQYF
TRBV19	few	TRBJ2-1	TRBD2	TGTGCCAGTAGTCCCGGGGGTGACGGGAGGGGCAATGAGCAGTTCTTC	CASSPGGDGRGNEQFF
TRBV7-3	.	TRBJ2-5	.	TGTGCCAGCAGCTTAATCCTCGGGACGGTGGAGACCCAGTACTTC	CASSLILGTVETQYF
TRBV5-6	.	TRBJ2-7	TRBD1	TGTGCCAGCAGCTTGCAGGGGGCGAGGAGCTACGAGCAGTACTTC	CASSLQGARSYEQYF
TRBV3-1	.	TRBJ2-1	.	TGTGCCAGCAGCCAAGCACCCTCGGATGAGCAGTTCTTC	CASSQAPSDEQFF
TRBV29-1	.	TRBJ1-2	.	TGCAGCGTCGGACTTCTCCTCAACTATGGCTACACCTTC	CSVGLLLNYGYTF
TRBV29-1	.	TRBJ2-5	.	TGCAGCCCAAGAGTGGTCGGGGAGACCCAGTACTTC	CSPRVVGETQYF
TRBV30	few	TRBJ2-2	TRBD1	TGTGCCTGGGTGGACAGGGCGACCGGGGAGCTGTTTTTT	CAWVDRATGELFF
TRBV20-1	.	TRBJ2-3	TRBD2	TGCAGTGCTAGAGATCGGCCTAGCGGGAAAGCAGATACGCAGTATTTT	CSARDRPSGKADTQYF
TRBV11-2	.	TRBJ1-6	.	TGTGCCAGCCGACAACAGCGTAACAGCTTTTATAATTCACCCCTCCACTTT	CASRQQRNSFYNSPLHF
TRBV5-1	.	TRBJ2-3	TRBD1	TGCGCCAGCAGCGGGGACAGGGGGGCTCTAATGGATACGCAGTATTTT	CASSGDRGALMDTQYF
TRBV4-3	.	TRBJ2-3	.	TGCGCCAGCAGCCAAGTTCCCGAGGGGGATACGCAGTATTTT	CASSQVPEGDTQYF
TRBV28	.	TRBJ2-5	.	TGTGCCAGCAGTTTGTATCGTGGGAAAGAGACCCAGTACTTC	CASSLYRGKETQYF
TRBV6-2/TRBV6-3	few	TRBJ2-5	.	TGTGCCAGCAGTGGGGGACTTCTCCCCGGAGAGACCCAGTACTTC	CASSGGLLPGETQYF
TRBV5-1	many	TRBJ1-5	TRBD1	TGCGCCAGCAGCCCGGCAGGGGGCTGGGATCAGCCCCAGCATTTT	CASSPAGGWDQPQHF
TRBV27	.	TRBJ2-3	.	TGTGCCACCACGAAAGACAGGAACACAGATACGCAGTATTTT	CATTKDRNTDTQYF
TRBV29-1	.	TRBJ2-2	.	TGCAGCGTTTCCGGGACCGCGAACACCGGGGAGCTGTTTTTT	CSVSGTANTGELFF
TRBV7-2	.	TRBJ2-2	TRBD2	TGTGCCAGCAGTTCCACTAGCGGGACGAACACCGGGGAGCTGTTTTTT	CASSSTSGTNTGELFF
TRBV6-5	.	TRBJ2-3	.	TGTGCCAGCAGTTACTCCCCGGCTAGCGTAGATACGCAGTATTTT	CASSYSPASVDTQYF
TRBV21-1	few	TRBJ2-5	.	TGTGCCAGCAGCCGGCGAGGAGGGCCCCTCCAAGAGACCCAGTACTTC	CASSRRGGPLQETQYF
TRBV6-1	many	TRBJ2-1	TRBD2	TGTGCCAGCAGTGAAGCGGCGACTAGCGGAGAGTACAATGAGCAGTTCTTC	CASSEAATSGEYNEQFF
TRBV7-8	.	TRBJ2-6	TRBD2	TGTGCCAGCAGCTCTGGACTAGTGATATCTGGGGCCAACGTCCTGACTTTC	CASSSGLVISGANVLTF
TRBV6-2/TRBV6-3	.	TRBJ1-2	.	TGTGCCAGCCAGCACTTCAACTATGGCTACACCTTC	CASQHFNYGYTF
TRBV12-3/TRBV12-4	.	TRBJ1-4	.	TGTGCCAGCAGGGAAAGTGCGGGAACTAATGAAAAACTGTTTTTT	CASRESAGTNEKLFF
TRBV20-1	many	TRBJ2-2	TRBD1	TGCAGTGCTACTAGGGACAGCCAATACACCGGGGAGCTGTTTTTT	CSATRDSQYTGELFF
TRBV5-1	few	TRBJ2-7	TRBD1	TGCGCCAGCAGCCCCGGACAGGGGGCCAACGAGCAGTACTTC	CASSPGQGANEQYF
TRBV5-6	.	TRBJ2-5	.	TGTGCCAGCAGCCCGAGGTCGAGGTCAAGGGAGACCCAGTACTTC	CASSPRSRSRETQYF
TRBV15	.	TRBJ2-1	.	TGTGCCACCAGCAGAGATTTGGGGGGAAACAATGAGCAGTTCTTC	CATSRDLGGNNEQFF
TRBV20-1	.	TRBJ1-4	.	TGCAGTGCTAGGCCCACAGGGAATGAAAAACTGTTTTTT	CSARPTGNEKLFF
TRBV9	few	TRBJ1-1	.	TGTGCCAGCAGCGTAGGCATCGCGGGCAACACGAACACTGAAGCTTTCTTT	CASSVGIAGNTNTEAFF
TRBV10-2	.	TRBJ2-1	.	TGCGCCAGCAGTGAGTCGGGGCGGACTTCGGGGAATGAGCAGTTCTTC	CASSESGRTSGNEQFF
TRBV7-2	.	TRBJ2-7	.	TGTGCCAGCAGCTTAGTCGCGGGCCCTACTGTGGAGCAGTACTTC	CASSLVAGPTVEQYF
TRBV29-1	few	TRBJ2-1	.	TGCACCCTGATGGGGAGCAATGATGAGCAGTTCTTC	CTLMGSNDEQFF
TRBV20-1	.	TRBJ2-5	TRBD2	TGCAGTGCTACCAGGACTAGCGGGAGCCAAGAGACCCAGTACTTC	CSATRTSGSQETQYF
TRBV7-9	.	TRBJ2-2	TRBD2	TGTGCCAGCAGCCCTCTAGCGGGGAGGAACACCGGGGAGCTGTTTTTT	CASSPLAGRNTGELFF
TRBV29-1	.	TRBJ2-3	.	TGCAGCGTCCGCACTAGGTTCACAGATACGCAGTATTTT	CSVRTRFTDTQYF
TRBV28	.	TRBJ1-5	.	TGTGCCAGCACAAGGGGGGGCAGAGACTATCAGCCCCAGCATTTT	CASTRGGRDYQPQHF
TRBV6-5	.	TRBJ1-5	.	TGTGCCAGCAGCACGGCCAGAGGGGGGAATCAGCCCCAGCATTTT	CASSTARGGNQPQHF
TRBV6-2/TRBV6-3	.	TRBJ2-1	.	TGTGCCACATGGAGAACGGGCAATGAGCAGTTCTTC	CATWRTGNEQFF
TRBV5-1	few	TRBJ2-7	.	TGCGCCAGCAGCCTTCCCCCTCGCGATCCGTCCTCCTACGAGCAGTACTTC	CASSLPPRDPSSYEQYF
TRBV15	few	TRBJ2-5	TRBD2	TGTGCCACCAGCAGACCGACTAGCGGGAGGAACCAAGAGACCCAGTACTTC	CATSRPTSGRNQETQYF
TRBV6-2/TRBV6-3	few	TRBJ2-6	.	TGTGCCAGCGCTAGGATCTCTGGGGCCAACGTCCTGACTTTC	CASARISGANVLTF
TRBV3-1	few	TRBJ2-5	.	TGTGCCAGCAGCGAACTCGGGAGAAACCAAGAGACCCAGTACTTC	CASSELGRNQETQYF
TRBV5-1	few	TRBJ2-3	.	TGCGCCAGCAGCGTTCAGTTAGGTACAGATACGCAGTATTTT	CASSVQLGTDTQYF
TRBV7-9	.	TRBJ2-3	.	TGTGCCAGCAGCTTAGGTGGAGGGACTACGCAGTATTTT	CASSLGGGTTQYF
TRBV7-2	.	TRBJ2-7	.	TGTGCCAGCAGCTTATTAGCGTCCTACGAGCAGTACTTC	CASSLLASYEQYF
TRBV11-3	.	TRBJ2-1	TRBD2	TGTGCCAGCAGCCCTCTTGGGTCTAGCGGGAGAAGCGGTGAGCAGTTCTTC	CASSPLGSSGRSGEQFF
TRBV30	.	TRBJ2-1	.	TGTGCCTTACGGGAGTACAATGAGCAGTTCTTC	CALREYNEQFF